This T cell receptor (beta chain) was documented in a study of PD-1 blockade in classical Hodgkin lymphoma. Study-wide findings and caveats: Diversity in CD4+ TCRs, unlike that measured in CD8+ TCRs, had risen significantly by C4D1.

Points on this clone: Antigen: not known.

Sequencing was performed with immunoSEQ multiplex PCR; in TCRdb, only in-frame clones are kept and a portion is missing. The repertoire holds about 98,000 clones, with about four fifths as singletons. Germline V gene data show CDR1 as SNHLY and CDR2 as FYNNEI. The V end lost 8 bases, the J end lost 3 bases, and 8 bases lay between the germline ends. The CDR3 is 11 amino acids. Relapse was seen in all patients after autologous stem cell transplantation, and brentuximab vedotin exposure was variable. The study recorded best responses of complete response, partial response or progressive disease. The chain uses TRBV2 and TRBJ2-7; no clear D. This sequence originates from a human donor with classical Hodgkin lymphoma. The sample here was peripheral blood mononuclear cells (PBMCs), taken before the second cycle of nivolumab. CDR3 DNA sequence: TGTGCCAGCGGATTCCACTACGAGCAGTACTTC. Its translation: CASGFHYEQYF.